A single sample gave rise to the 5 T cell receptor beta chains below, sequenced in a study of blood T cell repertoires in COVID-19. Clones were sequenced by immunoSEQ multiplex PCR, and TCRdb holds only the in-frame ones, with some missing. The data show about 370,000 clones, 80% to 90% seen once. The sample taken for sequencing was peripheral blood. The receptors were sampled from a woman aged 25 to 39 with COVID-19, enrolled during active disease.

This chain connects TRBV18 to TRBJ2-5, with D hard to call. V dropped 3 bases and J dropped 6 bases, with 14 bases sitting between them. Germline assignment: CDR1 KGHSH and CDR2 LQKENI. The CDR3 loop spans 14 amino acids. The chain's CDR3 is CASSPMEMLKTQYF. DNA for the CDR3: TGTGCCAGCTCACCGATGGAGATGTTAAAGACCCAGTACTTC.

The V gene is TRBV12-5, the J gene TRBJ2-2; TRBD2 agrees at 13 bases. Germline values: CDR1 LGHNT, CDR2 FRNRAP. Trimming removed 6 bases from V and 7 bases from J; junction bases left unmatched: 8. This CDR3 spans 16 amino acids. The CDR3: CASGQTSGRFGGELFF. CDR3 bases: TGTGCTAGTGGCCAGACTAGCGGGAGGTTTGGCGGGGAGCTGTTTTTT.

V and J are TRBV9 and TRBJ2-7; 7 bases fit TRBD2. J was trimmed by 2 bases and V by 6 bases; bases with no gene match: 11. The CDR3 totals 15 residues. Germline CDR1 is SGDLS and CDR2 is YYNGEE. The CDR3 sequence: CASNQSGRGTYEQYF. The CDR3 nucleotides are TGTGCCAGCAACCAGTCGGGGAGGGGCACCTACGAGCAGTACTTC. The full variable domain, in which reference TRBV9 and TRBJ2-7 provide the parts outside the CDR3, is DSGVTQTPKHLITATGQRVTLRCSPRSGDLSVYWYQQSLDQGLQFLIQYYNGEERAKGNILERFSAQQFPDLHSELNLSSLELGDSALYFCASNQSGRGTYEQYFGPGTRLTVT.

The chain employs TRBV9 and TRBJ2-3; 9 positions agree with TRBD1. V dropped 2 bases and J dropped 2; count of bases not matched to a gene: 3. Germline CDR1 is SGDLS and CDR2 is YYNGEE. CDR3 length equals 15 residues. CDR3 sequence reads: CASSVGTGYTDTQYF. The CDR3 DNA follows: TGTGCCAGCAGCGTTGGGACAGGGTACACAGATACGCAGTATTTT.

The V call is TRBV4-1, the J call TRBJ1-2, with D perhaps matching TRBD1 (5 bases). In germline, CDR1 is MGHRA, CDR2 YSYEKL. The CDR3 consists of 16 residues. V was clipped by 1 base and J by 4 bases, with 16 bases between them. Written as DNA, the CDR3 is TGCGCCAGCAGCCAAGTTTTTGGCAGGGATCCCTATGGCTACACCTTC. Translated, it gives CASSQVFGRDPYGYTF.